The 25 T cell receptor beta chains reported below all come from one sample, sequenced in a study of cytomegalovirus exposure and HLA in healthy donors. A multiplex PCR was run with 60 Vbeta primers and 13 Jbeta primers. Libraries were prepared by immunoSEQ multiplex PCR; TCRdb keeps only in-frame clonotypes and omits some of them. The sample has some 190,000 clones; approximately 80% are singletons. The specimen sequenced was PBMCs. These receptor sequences come from a woman aged 30 to 39 in good health and CMV-seropositive.

This chain links TRBV28 with TRBJ2-6; 8 bases match TRBD1. The CDR3 has 16 residues. V lost 6 bases, J lost 4 bases, and 8 bases stayed unmatched. Germline CDR1 is MDHEN and CDR2 is SYDVKM. CDR3 amino acids: CASSHGQGFGANVLTF. For the CDR3, the DNA is TGTGCCAGCAGCCATGGACAGGGATTCGGGGCCAACGTCCTGACTTTC.

The chain combines TRBV5-1 with TRBJ2-2; 7 bases are a match to TRBD2. Trimming at V came to 8 bases and at J to 4 bases, leaving 8 bases not matched to a gene. The germline V gene has CDR1 SGHRS and CDR2 YFSETQ. This CDR3 is built from 14 residues. The CDR3 sequence: CASRPGGGTGELFF. DNA of the CDR3: TGCGCCAGTCGACCGGGAGGCGGCACCGGGGAGCTGTTTTTT.

The gene calls are TRBV28 and TRBJ2-5; 8 bases fit TRBD1. The length of the CDR3 is 16 residues. J gave up 5 bases and V 7 bases, and 15 bases lay outside the gene matches. Germline assignment: CDR1 MDHEN and CDR2 SYDVKM. This CDR3 reads CASKTGQERLRETQYF. Here the CDR3 DNA reads TGTGCCAGCAAAACGGGACAGGAGCGATTAAGGGAGACCCAGTACTTC.

This chain uses TRBV5-6 with TRBJ1-2; 9 positions agree with TRBD1. Per the germline V gene, CDR1 is SGHDT and CDR2 is YYEEEE. With 3 bases clipped from V and 5 bases from J, the junction kept 8 bases outside the gene matches. This CDR3 is 15 amino acids long. Written as DNA, the CDR3 is TGTGCCAGCAGCTCGCTTCGACAGGGGGTATATGGCTACACCTTC. This translates into CASSSLRQGVYGYTF.

The CDR3 loop reads CASSGPGTARHYGYTF. The CDR3 bases are TGTGCCAGCAGCGGCCCCGGGACAGCTCGACACTATGGCTACACCTTC. V is TRBV5-4 and J is TRBJ1-2, with TRBD1 matching over 7 bases. After removal of 4 bases from V and 3 bases from J, the junction contained 12 bases not matched to a gene. Germline V gene sequence: CDR1 SGHNT, CDR2 YYREEE (reference sequence). The CDR3 totals 16 residues.

This sequence joins TRBV7-9 and TRBJ2-7; TRBD1 matches 7 bases. The CDR3 totals 15 residues. Germline V gene sequence: CDR1 SEHNR, CDR2 FQNEAQ (reference sequence). V lost 1 base and J lost 3; bases outside the gene matches: 6. The CDR3 nucleotides read TGTGCCAGCAGCTTAGGTGGGACAGACAACTACGAGCAGTACTTC. Its protein product is CASSLGGTDNYEQYF.

This chain uses TRBV6-6 with TRBJ2-7; D is unclear. The CDR3 consists of 13 residues. The germline CDR1 and CDR2 sequences are MNHNY and SVGAGI (reference sequence). Deletions cut 2 bases from V and 6 bases from J, with 11 bases between. The CDR3 sequence is CASSYTQVGEQYF. CDR3 coding DNA: TGTGCCAGCAGTTACACCCAGGTGGGCGAGCAGTACTTC.

This clone has a handful of counts. The chain couples TRBV10-3 to TRBJ2-7; TRBD1 might be the D (5 bases). CDR1 ENHRY and CDR2 SYGVKD come from the germline V gene. The CDR3 totals 14 residues. V was cut by 3 bases and J by 2 bases, with 11 bases left in between. The CDR3 nucleotides are TGTGCCATCAGTGAAGCAGACAGACCCTACGAGCAGTACTTC. It codes for CAISEADRPYEQYF.

Regarding this clone: Sequence at one end of the junction differs from germline and may be a read error. V gene TRBV7-9 combines with J gene TRBJ1-3, with TRBD1 identical over 7 bases. The V gene's germline CDR1 is SEHNR and CDR2 FQNEAQ (reference sequence). The CDR3 runs to 16 residues. CDR3 amino acids: CSSSSLDRVSGNTIYF. The CDR3 coding sequence is TGTTCCAGCAGCTCTCTCGACAGGGTCTCCGGAAACACCATATATTTT.

J is TRBJ1-2 and V is TRBV27, with D possibly TRBD1 on 5 matching bases. Trimming removed 6 bases from V and 0 bases from J, with 11 bases in between. CDR3 length: 14 residues. Germline V CDR1 and CDR2: MNHEY, SMNVEV (reference sequence). The CDR3 loop reads CASSQTGTNYGYTF. In DNA, the CDR3 is TGTGCCAGCAGCCAAACAGGCACTAACTATGGCTACACCTTC.

The J gene is TRBJ1-4, the V gene TRBV5-8; tentatively, D is TRBD1 (5 bases). V was cut by 0 bases and J by 0 bases, with 9 bases left in between. There are 16 residues in the CDR3. Germline-derived CDR1 and CDR2 are SGHTS and YDEGEE. This CDR3 is CASSLGLTATNEKLFF. In nucleotides, the CDR3 is TGTGCCAGCAGCTTGGGTCTGACAGCAACTAATGAAAAACTGTTTTTT.

The J gene is TRBJ1-2, the V gene TRBV7-8, with 10 bases matching TRBD1. The ends lost 1 base at V and 4 bases at J; junction bases unmatched: 6. There are 16 residues in the CDR3. Germline V gene lookup returns CDR1 SGHVS and CDR2 FQNEAQ. As DNA, the CDR3 is TGTGCCAGCAGCTTAGAGGTGGGACAGGGGCCCTATGGCTACACCTTC. Translation: CASSLEVGQGPYGYTF.

This rearrangement joins TRBV5-1 to TRBJ2-3; D might be TRBD2 (7 bases). Germline values: CDR1 SGHRS, CDR2 YFSETQ. V dropped 6 bases and J dropped 5 bases, with 16 bases sitting between them. This CDR3 contains 14 residues. The CDR3: CASKIGGGQDTQYF. CDR3 DNA sequence: TGCGCCAGCAAGATTGGGGGGGGCCAAGATACGCAGTATTTT.

This clone was counted a few times. This chain joins TRBV5-1 and TRBJ1-2; D not resolved. The CDR3 spans 9 residues. V lost 4 bases and J 12 bases, leaving 7 bases between the germline ends. Germline loops: CDR1 SGHRS, CDR2 YFSETQ. CDR3 sequence: CASSPVDTF. The CDR3 nucleotides read TGCGCCAGCAGCCCCGTTGACACCTTC.

A single count supports this clone. The V call is TRBV7-2, the J call TRBJ1-1; 7 bases align to TRBD1. The V segment lost 5 bases and the J segment 0 bases; nucleotides outside the gene matches: 12. From germline, CDR1 is SGHTA and CDR2 FQGNSA. The CDR3 extends over 17 amino acids. CDR3 protein: CASSQWTGGPMNTEAFF. The DNA for the CDR3 is TGTGCCAGCAGCCAGTGGACAGGAGGTCCCATGAACACTGAAGCTTTCTTT.

The chain employs TRBV4-1 and TRBJ1-2, with a tentative D call TRBD1 (5 bases). CDR1 and CDR2 from the germline V gene are MGHRA and YSYEKL. CDR3 size: 15 residues. Trimming removed 5 bases from V and 4 bases from J, with 17 bases in between. The chain's CDR3 is CASSAFSGGGYGYTF. CDR3 DNA: TGCGCCAGCAGCGCCTTCTCCGGGGGGGGCTATGGCTACACCTTC.

The chain uses TRBV11-2 and TRBJ1-3, with TRBD1 identical over 7 bases. V shed 0 bases and J 3 bases; nucleotides not matched to a gene: 8. The CDR3 spans 17 residues. Germline V gene sequence: CDR1 SGHAT, CDR2 FQNNGV. The CDR3 DNA reads as TGTGCCAGCAGCTTAGATGGGGACAGACCGTATGGAAACACCATATATTTT. It codes for CASSLDGDRPYGNTIYF.

For the CDR3, the DNA is TGTGCCTGGAGTGTACGGGTAGGGGCAGGGGTGTATCAGCCCCAGCATTTT. It translates to CAWSVRVGAGVYQPQHF. The rearrangement joins TRBV30 to TRBJ1-5; a possible D gene is TRBD1 (6 bases). Germline CDR1 reads GTSNPN; CDR2 reads SVGIG (reference sequence). The CDR3 runs 17 residues. The V gene lost 0 bases and the J gene lost 5 bases, with 20 bases spanning the gap.

The chain employs TRBV18 and TRBJ2-3, with 9 bases matching TRBD1. Germline V CDR1 and CDR2: KGHSH, LQKENI. The CDR3 is 17 amino acids. V dropped 6 bases and J dropped 1; count of bases not matched to a gene: 11. In DNA, the CDR3 is TGTGCCAGCTCCCACCATCTACAGGGGGCCGGCACAGATACGCAGTATTTT. Protein sequence: CASSHHLQGAGTDTQYF.

The sample holds one count of this clone. The chain links TRBV5-4 to TRBJ2-7; 10 bases match TRBD1. Germline V CDR1 and CDR2: SGHNT, YYREEE (reference sequence). CDR3 size: 15 residues. V lost 4 bases, J lost 1 base, and 5 bases stayed unmatched. This CDR3 reads CASSLGGQGSYEQYF. DNA of the CDR3: TGTGCCAGCAGCCTGGGGGGACAGGGGTCCTACGAGCAGTACTTC.

CDR3 amino acids: CASSLGSGTARSEAFF. For the CDR3, the DNA is TGTGCCAGCAGCTTAGGGAGTGGGACAGCTCGCAGTGAAGCTTTCTTT. This chain uses TRBV11-2 with TRBJ1-1; 7 positions agree with TRBD1. V lost 1 base and J lost 7; bases outside the gene matches: 12. The CDR3 consists of 16 residues. CDR1 SGHAT and CDR2 FQNNGV come from the germline V gene.

This sequence joins TRBV5-1 and TRBJ2-2; tentative D call: TRBD2 (6 bases). In germline, CDR1 is SGHRS, CDR2 YFSETQ. The CDR3 spans 15 residues. V was trimmed by 4 bases and J by 2 bases, leaving 12 bases between them. As DNA, the CDR3 is TGCGCCAGCAGCGTTTCCGGGACTAACACCGGGGAGCTGTTTTTT. It translates to CASSVSGTNTGELFF.

The table lists this clone with a few counts. The V and J genes are TRBV2 and TRBJ1-2; D is unclear. There are 12 residues in the CDR3. The V gene lost 4 bases and the J gene lost 4 bases, with 7 bases spanning the gap. In germline, CDR1 is SNHLY, CDR2 FYNNEI. CDR3 bases: TGTGCCAGCAGTGGCGAAGTCTATGGCTACACCTTC. Its protein is CASSGEVYGYTF.

This clone has only a few counts. DNA of the CDR3: TGTGCCAGCAGTAGACAGGGGGCTTCAGGAAACACCATATATTTT. Its translation is CASSRQGASGNTIYF. This chain links TRBV6-5 with TRBJ1-3; TRBD1 matches 10 bases. The CDR3 is 15 amino acids. The J segment lost 4 bases and the V segment lost 5 bases, leaving 5 bases of the junction unmatched. Germline V gene data show CDR1 as MNHEY and CDR2 as SVGAGI.

This clone was seen only a few times. The junction differs from germline at one of its ends, possibly a read error. The V gene is TRBV7-7, the J gene TRBJ2-2; a possible D gene is TRBD1 (6 bases). Germline CDR1 SSHAT, CDR2 FNYEAQ (reference sequence). This CDR3 is 14 amino acids long. CDR3 sequence (DNA): TGTGCTAGCAGCTCACACAGGGTATCCGGGGAGCTGTTTTTT. Its protein product is CASSSHRVSGELFF.